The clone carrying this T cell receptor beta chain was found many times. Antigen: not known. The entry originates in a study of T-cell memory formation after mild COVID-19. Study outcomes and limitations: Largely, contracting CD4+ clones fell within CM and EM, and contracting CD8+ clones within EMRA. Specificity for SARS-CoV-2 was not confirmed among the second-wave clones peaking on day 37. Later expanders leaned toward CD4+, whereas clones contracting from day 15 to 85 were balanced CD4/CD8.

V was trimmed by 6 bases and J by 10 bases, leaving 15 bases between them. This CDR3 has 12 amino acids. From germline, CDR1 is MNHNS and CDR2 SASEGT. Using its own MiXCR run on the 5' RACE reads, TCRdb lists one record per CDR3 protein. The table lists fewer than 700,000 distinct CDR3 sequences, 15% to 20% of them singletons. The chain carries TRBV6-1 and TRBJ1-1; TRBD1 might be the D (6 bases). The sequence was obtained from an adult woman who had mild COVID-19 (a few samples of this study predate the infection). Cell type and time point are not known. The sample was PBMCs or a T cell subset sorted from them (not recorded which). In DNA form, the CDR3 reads TGTGCCAGCAGAGCAAACAGGGATCGAGCTTTCTTT. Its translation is CASRANRDRAFF.